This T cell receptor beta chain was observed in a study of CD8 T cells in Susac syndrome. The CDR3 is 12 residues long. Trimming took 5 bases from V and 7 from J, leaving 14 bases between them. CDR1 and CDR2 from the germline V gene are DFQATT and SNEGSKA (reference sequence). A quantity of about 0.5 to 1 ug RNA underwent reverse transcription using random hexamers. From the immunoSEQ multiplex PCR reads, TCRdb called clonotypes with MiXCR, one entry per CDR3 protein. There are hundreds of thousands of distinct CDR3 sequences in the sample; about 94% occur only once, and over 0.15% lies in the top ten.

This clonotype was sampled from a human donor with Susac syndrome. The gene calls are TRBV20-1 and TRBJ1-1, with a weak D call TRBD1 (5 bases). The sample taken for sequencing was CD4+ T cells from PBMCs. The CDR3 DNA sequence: TGCAGTGCTGGGGCCCGTCTCGGTGAAGCTTTCTTT. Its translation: CSAGARLGEAFF.